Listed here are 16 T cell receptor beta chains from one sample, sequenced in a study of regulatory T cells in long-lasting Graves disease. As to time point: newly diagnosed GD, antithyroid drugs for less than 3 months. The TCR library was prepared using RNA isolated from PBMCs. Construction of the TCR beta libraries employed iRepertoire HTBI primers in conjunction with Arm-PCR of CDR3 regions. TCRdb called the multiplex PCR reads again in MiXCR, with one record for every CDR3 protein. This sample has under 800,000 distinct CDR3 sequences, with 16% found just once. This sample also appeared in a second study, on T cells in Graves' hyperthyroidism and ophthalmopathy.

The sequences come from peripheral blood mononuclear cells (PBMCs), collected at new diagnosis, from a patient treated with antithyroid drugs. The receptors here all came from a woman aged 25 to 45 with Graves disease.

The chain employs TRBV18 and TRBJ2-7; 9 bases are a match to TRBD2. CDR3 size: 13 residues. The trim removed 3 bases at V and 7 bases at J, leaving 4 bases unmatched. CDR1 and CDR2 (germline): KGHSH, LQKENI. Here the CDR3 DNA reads TGTGCCAGCTCACCTAGCGGGAGTGGAGAGCAGTACTTC. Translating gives CASSPSGSGEQYF.

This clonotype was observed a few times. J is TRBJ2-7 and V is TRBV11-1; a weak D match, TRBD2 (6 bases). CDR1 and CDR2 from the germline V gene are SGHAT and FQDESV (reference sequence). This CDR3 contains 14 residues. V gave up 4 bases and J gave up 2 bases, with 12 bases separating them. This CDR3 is CASSSRAGTYEQYF. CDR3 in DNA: TGTGCCAGCAGCTCTAGAGCGGGCACCTACGAGCAGTACTTC.

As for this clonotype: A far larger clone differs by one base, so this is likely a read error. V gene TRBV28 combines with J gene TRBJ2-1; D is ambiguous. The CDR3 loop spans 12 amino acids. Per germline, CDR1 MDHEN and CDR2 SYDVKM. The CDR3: CASSLEVETRYF. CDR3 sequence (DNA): TGTGCCAGCAGTTTAGAAGTAGAGACCCGGTACTTC.

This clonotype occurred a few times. The CDR3 sequence is CASSPGKPGQGLWEQYF. As DNA, the CDR3 is TGTGCCAGTAGCCCTGGAAAGCCGGGACAGGGATTGTGGGAGCAGTACTTC. V and J are TRBV19 and TRBJ2-7; 9 bases align to TRBD1. This CDR3 spans 17 amino acids. V dropped 6 bases and J dropped 7; count of bases not matched to a gene: 19. The germline gives CDR1 LNHDA, CDR2 SQIVND (reference sequence).

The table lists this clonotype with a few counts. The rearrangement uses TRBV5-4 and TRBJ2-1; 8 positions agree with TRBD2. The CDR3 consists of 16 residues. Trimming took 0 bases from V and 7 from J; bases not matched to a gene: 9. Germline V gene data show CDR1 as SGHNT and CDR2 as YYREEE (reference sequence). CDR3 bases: TGTGCCAGCAGCTTGGGATCCCGGGGACTAGGGAATGAGCAGTTCTTC. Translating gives CASSLGSRGLGNEQFF.

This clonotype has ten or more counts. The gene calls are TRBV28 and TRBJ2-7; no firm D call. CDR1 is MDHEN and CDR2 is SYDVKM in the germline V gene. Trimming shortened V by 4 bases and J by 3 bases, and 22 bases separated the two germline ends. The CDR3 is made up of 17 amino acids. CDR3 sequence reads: CASSYRPTTYVLYEQYF. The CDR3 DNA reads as TGTGCCAGCAGTTATAGGCCCACCACGTATGTCCTCTACGAGCAGTACTTC.

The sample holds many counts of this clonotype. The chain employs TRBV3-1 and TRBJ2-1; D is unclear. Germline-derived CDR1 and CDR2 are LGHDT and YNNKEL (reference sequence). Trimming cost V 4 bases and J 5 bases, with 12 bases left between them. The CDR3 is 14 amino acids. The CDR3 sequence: CASSPMAANNEQFF. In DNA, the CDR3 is TGTGCCAGCAGCCCTATGGCCGCGAACAATGAGCAGTTCTTC.

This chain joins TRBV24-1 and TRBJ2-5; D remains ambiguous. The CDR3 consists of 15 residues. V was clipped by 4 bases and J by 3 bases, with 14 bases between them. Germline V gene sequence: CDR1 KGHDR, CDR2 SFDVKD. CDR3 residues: CATSDPTDNKETQYF. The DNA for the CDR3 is TGTGCCACCAGTGACCCGACCGATAATAAAGAGACCCAGTACTTC.

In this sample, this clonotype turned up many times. CDR3 in amino acids: CASSPGGLVDYGYTF. The DNA of the CDR3 is TGTGCCAGCAGCCCAGGGGGCCTGGTTGACTATGGCTACACCTTC. The V call is TRBV3-1, the J call TRBJ1-2, with 8 positions matching TRBD1. Per the germline V gene, CDR1 is LGHDT and CDR2 is YNNKEL (reference sequence). V lost 4 bases to trimming and J lost 3 bases; unmatched junction nucleotides: 7. The CDR3 covers 15 residues.

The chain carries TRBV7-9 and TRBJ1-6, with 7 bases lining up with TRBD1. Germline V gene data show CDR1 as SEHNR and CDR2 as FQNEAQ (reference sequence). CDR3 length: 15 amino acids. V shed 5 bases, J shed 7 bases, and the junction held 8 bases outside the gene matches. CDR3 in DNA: TGTGCCAGCAGCACTTCCGGGACAGTAAATTCACCCCTCCACTTT. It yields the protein CASSTSGTVNSPLHF.

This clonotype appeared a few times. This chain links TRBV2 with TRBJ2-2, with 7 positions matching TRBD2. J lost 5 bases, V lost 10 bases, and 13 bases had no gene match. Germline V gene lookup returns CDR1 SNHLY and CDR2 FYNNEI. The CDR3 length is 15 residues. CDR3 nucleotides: TGTGCCACCATAAGAGCGGGAAGTAGAACCGGGGAGCTGTTTTTT. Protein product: CATIRAGSRTGELFF. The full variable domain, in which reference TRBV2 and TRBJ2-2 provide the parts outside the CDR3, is EPEVTQTPSHQVTQMGQEVILRCVPISNHLYFYWYRQILGQKVEFLVSFYNNEISEKSEIFDDQFSVERPDGSNFTLKIRSTKLEDSAMYFCATIRAGSRTGELFFGEGSRLTVL.

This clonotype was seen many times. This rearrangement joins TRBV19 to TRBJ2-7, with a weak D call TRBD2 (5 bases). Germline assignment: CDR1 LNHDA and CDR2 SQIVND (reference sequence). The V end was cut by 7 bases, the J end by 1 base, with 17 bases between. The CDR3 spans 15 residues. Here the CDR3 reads CASNPGSTGSYEQYF. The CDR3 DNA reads TGTGCCAGTAACCCGGGGTCGACCGGGTCCTACGAGCAGTACTTC.

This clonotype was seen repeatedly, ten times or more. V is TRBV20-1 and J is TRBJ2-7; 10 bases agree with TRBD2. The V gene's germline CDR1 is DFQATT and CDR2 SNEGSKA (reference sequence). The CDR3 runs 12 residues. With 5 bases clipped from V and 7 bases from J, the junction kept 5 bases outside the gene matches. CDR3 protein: CSAEREGREQYF. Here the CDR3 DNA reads TGCAGTGCTGAGCGGGAGGGCCGTGAGCAGTACTTC.

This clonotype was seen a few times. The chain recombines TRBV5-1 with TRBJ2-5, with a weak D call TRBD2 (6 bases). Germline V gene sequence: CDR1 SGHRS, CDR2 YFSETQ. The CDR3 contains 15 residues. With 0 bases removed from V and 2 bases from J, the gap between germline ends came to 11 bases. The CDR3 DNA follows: TGCGCCAGCAGCTTGGCCCGCGGGATACAAGAGACCCAGTACTTC. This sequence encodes CASSLARGIQETQYF.

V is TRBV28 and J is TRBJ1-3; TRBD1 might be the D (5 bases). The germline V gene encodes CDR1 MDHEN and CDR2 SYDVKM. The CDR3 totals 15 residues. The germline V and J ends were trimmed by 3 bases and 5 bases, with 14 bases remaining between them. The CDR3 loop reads CASSFLGGLRNTIYF. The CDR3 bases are TGTGCCAGCAGTTTTCTGGGGGGATTAAGAAACACCATATATTTT.

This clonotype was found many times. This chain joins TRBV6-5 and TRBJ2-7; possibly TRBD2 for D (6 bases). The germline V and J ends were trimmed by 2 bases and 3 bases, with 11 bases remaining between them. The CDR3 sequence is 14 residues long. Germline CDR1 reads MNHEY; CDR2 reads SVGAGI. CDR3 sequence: CASSYGIAVYEQYF. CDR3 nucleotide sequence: TGTGCCAGCAGTTACGGGATAGCGGTCTACGAGCAGTACTTC.